This TCR beta chain emerged from a study of T cell responses to AZD1222 COVID-19 vaccine. The length of the CDR3 is 15 residues. Trimming shortened V by 1 base and J by 1 base, and 10 bases separated the two germline ends. Germline V gene lookup returns CDR1 SGHTA and CDR2 FQGNSA. Measured with immunoSEQ multiplex PCR; TCRdb has only the in-frame clones, and not every one. This table has 130,000 to 150,000 clones, around 90% appearing once. This TCR was recovered from an adult who received the AZD1222 COVID-19 vaccine. This chain connects TRBV7-2 to TRBJ1-2; D is perhaps TRBD1 (6 bases). Sequences were derived from peripheral blood, sampled 28 days after the second AZD1222 dose. The CDR3 loop is CASSLGAGVNYGYTF. The CDR3 coding sequence is TGTGCCAGCAGCTTAGGGGCAGGGGTTAACTATGGCTACACCTTC.